The clone carrying this T cell receptor (beta chain) was seen only a few times. Its antigen remains unidentified. This specimen belongs to a study of blood T cells in healthy people across ages. Points from the study as a whole: Long-lived and aged donors differed, with more naive CD4+ cells and higher diversity in the long-lived. There was no known CMV status for donors, so expanded clonotype changes were possibly confounded.

CDR1 and CDR2 (germline): SGHAT, FQDESV (reference sequence). Trimming shortened V by 5 bases and J by 1 base, and 11 bases separated the two germline ends. The CDR3 sequence is 14 residues long. Together with a sample-barcoded 5' primer, a J-beta primer mix was included in a second PCR lasting about 7 to 12 cycles. With 12 random nucleotides, a template-switch adaptor tagged each individual cDNA molecule. Each CDR3 protein is one row after TCRdb ran MiXCR on the 5' RACE reads. Here the sample spans 650,000 to 1,000,000 distinct CDR3 sequences, under 40% being singletons. Donors each provided roughly 11 milliliters of peripheral blood.

The chain couples TRBV11-1 to TRBJ1-1; D call uncertain. This TCR was recovered from a man aged 18 to 30 in good health. The sequenced sample consisted of blood. CDR3 residues: CASSLLVENTEAFF. In DNA form, the CDR3 reads TGTGCCAGCAGCCTGTTAGTGGAGAACACTGAAGCTTTCTTT.